This TCR beta chain was sequenced for a study of cytomegalovirus exposure and HLA in healthy donors. Notes on the study in general: CMV serostatus alone was available as immune exposure information. TCR beta V- and J-gene trimming was later associated with a missense DCLRE1C variant. High specificity and sensitivity for cytomegalovirus status were reported for the classifier. It has been reported that TCR beta sequences accurately predicted the HLA-A and HLA-B alleles of most subjects.

This CDR3 region has 14 residues. V was pared by 1 base and J by 8 bases, with 15 bases between. In germline, CDR1 is SGHNT, CDR2 YYREEE (reference sequence). Worth noting for this clone: Its antigen is unknown.

Both 60 Vbeta primers and 13 Jbeta primers went into the PCR. Clones were read by immunoSEQ multiplex PCR, and TCRdb kept only the in-frame ones, dropping some. Of 130,000 to 150,000 clones listed, roughly 80% are singletons. This clonotype originated in a woman aged 40-49 years in good health and CMV-seronegative. The chain has TRBV5-4 and TRBJ1-1; D unclear. The specimen was PBMCs. In nucleotides, the CDR3 is TGTGCCAGCAGCTTGTGGCAAACCACCCGAGAAGCTTTCTTT. Amino acids: CASSLWQTTREAFF.